Listed here are 9 T cell receptor beta chains from one sample, sequenced in a study of early T cells in non-severe SARS-CoV-2 infection. Using its own MiXCR run on the 5' RACE reads, TCRdb lists one record per CDR3 protein. The repertoire holds more than 70,000 distinct CDR3 sequences, with over 9% as singletons. Input material: whole blood. All receptors derive from an adult who was a healthcare worker with PCR-confirmed SARS-CoV-2 infection or an uninfected control (not recorded which).

The rearrangement uses TRBV4-2 and TRBJ1-4; 7 positions match TRBD1. V lost 0 bases and J lost 10; bases outside the gene matches: 5. The CDR3 is made up of 14 amino acids. The V gene's germline CDR1 is LGHNA and CDR2 YNFKEQ. The CDR3 sequence: CASSQDDRVGKLFF. The CDR3 DNA follows: TGTGCCAGCAGCCAAGACGACAGGGTCGGAAAACTGTTTTTT.

This chain links TRBV6-5 with TRBJ2-6; no clear D. Germline CDR1 reads MNHEY; CDR2 reads SVGAGI. This CDR3 is 14 amino acids long. V gave up 5 bases and J gave up 0 bases, with 5 bases separating them. This CDR3 reads CASSLVSGANVLTF. Here the CDR3 DNA reads TGTGCCAGCAGTCTGGTCTCTGGGGCCAACGTCCTGACTTTC.

This clonotype was counted only a few times. The chain is built from TRBV10-3 and TRBJ2-2; D is ambiguous. Looked up from germline, CDR1 is ENHRY and CDR2 is SYGVKD. The CDR3 contains 15 residues. With 6 bases removed from V and 3 bases from J, the gap between germline ends came to 14 bases. The CDR3 coding sequence is TGTGCCATCAGGGACGCCGCGGTGCACACCGGGGAGCTGTTTTTT. Translated: CAIRDAAVHTGELFF.

The chain joins TRBV5-1 to TRBJ2-5; 11 bases fit TRBD2. The trim removed 0 bases at V and 4 bases at J, leaving 5 bases unmatched. Germline values: CDR1 SGHRS, CDR2 YFSETQ. The CDR3 extends over 16 amino acids. Here the CDR3 DNA reads TGCGCCAGCAGCTTGGCCCCGCTAGCGGGAGGAGAGACCCAGTACTTC. Residues: CASSLAPLAGGETQYF.

Only a few counts were recorded for this clonotype. This chain joins TRBV4-2 and TRBJ1-1, with a weak D call TRBD1 (6 bases). Germline V gene lookup returns CDR1 LGHNA and CDR2 YNFKEQ. With 5 bases removed from V and 5 bases from J, the gap between germline ends came to 18 bases. The CDR3 covers 15 residues. The CDR3 here is CASSVHRAQGTEAFF. CDR3 nucleotides: TGTGCCAGCAGCGTCCACAGGGCCCAGGGGACTGAAGCTTTCTTT.

This clonotype occurred many times. This sequence joins TRBV10-3 and TRBJ2-7; D gene uncertain. Between the trimmed V and J ends, which lost 10 bases and 5 bases, there was a span of 24 bases. The CDR3 length is 15 residues. Per germline, CDR1 ENHRY and CDR2 SYGVKD. The CDR3 protein is CATAAGPNTVHEQYF. CDR3 nucleotide sequence: TGTGCCACAGCTGCCGGGCCCAACACGGTTCACGAGCAGTACTTC.

This clonotype was seen repeatedly, ten times or more. V is TRBV10-3 and J is TRBJ2-1, with TRBD1 as a possible D gene (6 bases). The CDR3 sequence is 15 residues long. The germline CDR1 and CDR2 sequences are ENHRY and SYGVKD. V lost 3 bases, J lost 7 bases, and 16 bases lay in between. This CDR3 reads CAISEENRAVNEQFF. DNA for the CDR3: TGTGCCATCAGTGAAGAAAACAGGGCGGTTAATGAGCAGTTCTTC.

The chain joins TRBV11-2 to TRBJ1-6, with a possible D match to TRBD1 (6 bases). The CDR3 totals 16 residues. Germline-derived CDR1 and CDR2 are SGHAT and FQNNGV. V lost 5 bases and J 7 bases, leaving 18 bases between the germline ends. CDR3 coding DNA: TGTGCCAGCAGCCCCTTAGGGGGGGGCAACAATTCACCCCTCCACTTT. Its translation: CASSPLGGGNNSPLHF.

Many counts were recorded for this clonotype. This chain connects TRBV29-1 to TRBJ1-5; D gene uncertain. The CDR3 is 13 residues long. Trimming shortened V by 7 bases and J by 3 bases, and 13 bases separated the two germline ends. In germline, CDR1 is SQVTM, CDR2 ANQGSEA. This CDR3 reads CSANRVDNQPQHF. The CDR3 nucleotides read TGCAGCGCGAATAGGGTGGACAATCAGCCCCAGCATTTT.